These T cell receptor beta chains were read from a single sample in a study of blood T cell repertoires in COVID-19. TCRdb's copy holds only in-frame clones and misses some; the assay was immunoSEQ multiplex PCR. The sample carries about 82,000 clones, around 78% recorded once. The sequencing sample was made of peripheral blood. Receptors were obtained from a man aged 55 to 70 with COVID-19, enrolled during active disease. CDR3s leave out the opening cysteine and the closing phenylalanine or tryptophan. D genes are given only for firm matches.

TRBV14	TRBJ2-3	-	ASSLRRDTQY
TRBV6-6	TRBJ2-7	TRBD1	ASSYPGQGAEEQY
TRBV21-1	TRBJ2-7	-	ASSKATASGGPPYEQY
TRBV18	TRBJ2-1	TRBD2	ASSPESGLVNEQF
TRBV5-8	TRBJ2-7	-	ASSLAGSHEQY
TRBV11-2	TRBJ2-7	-	ASSLSGQYEQY
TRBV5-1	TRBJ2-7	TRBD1	ASDRRGRPYEQY
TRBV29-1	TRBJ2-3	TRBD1	SAVDRGPGTDTQY
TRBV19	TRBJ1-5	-	ASSPGGSNQPQH
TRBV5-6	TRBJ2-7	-	ASSLLRGSYEQY
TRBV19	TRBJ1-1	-	ASSIPSNYREAF
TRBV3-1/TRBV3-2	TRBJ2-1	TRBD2	ASSQGLGSSSYNEQF
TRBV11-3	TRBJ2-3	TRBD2	ASSLGLAGGPDTQY
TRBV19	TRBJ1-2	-	ASSMPVYGYT
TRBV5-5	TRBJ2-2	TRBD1	ASSLEVGTGFLAGELF
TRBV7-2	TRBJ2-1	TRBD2	ASSLVGLAAYNEQF
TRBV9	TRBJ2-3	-	ASSVDGGTDTQY
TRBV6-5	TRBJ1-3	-	ASRTGGNTIY
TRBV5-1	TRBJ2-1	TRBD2	ASSFSSGGAVNEQF
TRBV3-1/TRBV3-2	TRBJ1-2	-	ASSQPNRANYGYT
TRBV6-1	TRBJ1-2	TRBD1	ASSDDRAGYT
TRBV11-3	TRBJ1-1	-	ASSLGRIEAF
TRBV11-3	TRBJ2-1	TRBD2	ASSLEGTRWNEQF
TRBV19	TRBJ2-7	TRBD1	ASSIATGGSYEQY
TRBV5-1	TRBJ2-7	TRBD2	ASSFRRGVDEQY
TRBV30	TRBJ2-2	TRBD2	GRRAGGVNGELF
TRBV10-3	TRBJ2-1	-	AISESKNEQF
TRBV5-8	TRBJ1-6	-	ASSFVTVNSPLH
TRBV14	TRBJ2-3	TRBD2	ASSQRLAGVDTQY
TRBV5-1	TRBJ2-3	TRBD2	ASSLRAGAITDTQY
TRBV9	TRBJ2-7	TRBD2	ASSTGLAVWEQY
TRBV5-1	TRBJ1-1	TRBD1	ASSWNRGTNTEAF
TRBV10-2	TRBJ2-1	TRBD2	ASRTSGGSSYNEQF
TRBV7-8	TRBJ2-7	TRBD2	ASSSVGAGGEQY
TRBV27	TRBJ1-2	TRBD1	ASSPYPWDRHVYGYT
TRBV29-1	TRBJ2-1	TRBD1	SALGQGTYNEQF
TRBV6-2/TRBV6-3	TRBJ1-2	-	ASSGQRLNYGYT
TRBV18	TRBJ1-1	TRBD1	ASSLGTGPGAF
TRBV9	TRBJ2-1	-	ASSVGGTSYNEQF
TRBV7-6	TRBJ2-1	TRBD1	ASSRPPGQGYNEQF
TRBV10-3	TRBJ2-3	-	AIRPPGATDTQY
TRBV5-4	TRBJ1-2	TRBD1	ASSLVQGDGYT
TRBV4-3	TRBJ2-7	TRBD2	ASSQSRASGSRSYEQY
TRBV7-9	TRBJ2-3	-	ASSLPKTDTQY
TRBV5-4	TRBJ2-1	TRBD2	ASSLTSGGYNEQF
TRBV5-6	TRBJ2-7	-	ASSLSGQTYEQY
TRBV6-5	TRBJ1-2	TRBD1	ASRRGEGAYGYT
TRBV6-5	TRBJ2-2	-	ASSFQGPHTGELF
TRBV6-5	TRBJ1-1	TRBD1	ASNGRQGGEAF
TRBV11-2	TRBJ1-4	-	ASSLGSPNEKLF
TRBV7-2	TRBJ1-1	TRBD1	ASSFSGTGYGEAF
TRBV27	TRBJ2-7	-	ASSPHDSSGEQY